What follows are 8 T cell receptor beta chains derived from one specimen sequenced in a study of cytomegalovirus exposure and HLA in healthy donors. The repertoire was sequenced with immunoSEQ multiplex PCR; TCRdb's copy has only in-frame clones and lacks some. The profile shows hundreds of thousands of clones, 87% of them singletons. Input material: PBMCs. The receptors were gathered from a man between 18 and 35 years old in good health and CMV-seronegative.

The chain uses TRBV18 and TRBJ2-1; TRBD2 matches at 14 bases. This CDR3 region has 16 residues. Germline trimming cut 2 bases from V and 4 bases from J; bases unmatched to any gene: 1. Germline V gene data show CDR1 as KGHSH and CDR2 as LQKENI. The CDR3 DNA reads as TGTGCCAGCTCACCAGGGACTAGCGGGGGTTACAATGAGCAGTTCTTC. Amino acids: CASSPGTSGGYNEQFF.

V is TRBV28 and J is TRBJ2-1; D ambiguous. Trimming pared 1 base from V and 7 bases from J, leaving 5 bases between. CDR3 length: 12 amino acids. Germline V gene sequence: CDR1 MDHEN, CDR2 SYDVKM. Here the CDR3 DNA reads TGTGCCAGCAGTTTATCGGGTAATGAGCAGTTCTTC. This sequence encodes CASSLSGNEQFF.

This sequence joins TRBV21-1 and TRBJ2-7; TRBD2 is the table's D call, not checked against the DNA. TRBV21-1 is a recognized pseudogene. CDR3 length: 17 residues. The CDR3, as DNA: TGTGCCATTAAAGGGAACGAGACTAGCGGGCTCCGCTACGAGCAGTACTTC. Encoded protein: CAIKGNETSGLRYEQYF.

The genes are TRBV28 and TRBJ2-2; D gene ambiguous. Germline lookup yields CDR1 MDHEN and CDR2 SYDVKM. The CDR3 loop spans 13 amino acids. V lost 6 bases and J 4 bases, leaving 9 bases between the germline ends. The CDR3 DNA follows: TGTGCCAGCAGAGTTAGTAGCACCGGGGAGCTGTTTTTT. It codes for CASRVSSTGELFF.

The chain is built from TRBV28 and TRBJ2-1; 7 bases agree with TRBD2. CDR3 length: 14 residues. V dropped 8 bases and J dropped 1; count of bases not matched to a gene: 5. Germline V CDR1 and CDR2: MDHEN, SYDVKM. CDR3: CASGGRGSYNEQFF. CDR3 in DNA: TGTGCCAGCGGCGGGAGAGGGTCCTACAATGAGCAGTTCTTC.

The genes are TRBV27 and TRBJ2-7; 7 bases are a match to TRBD1. J lost 9 bases, V lost 3 bases, and 17 bases had no gene match. The CDR3 length is 16 residues. From germline, CDR1 is MNHEY and CDR2 SMNVEV (reference sequence). The DNA of the CDR3 is TGTGCCAGCAGTTTGTTAAAAGGGACAGTCCTCGCCCGGCAGTACTTC. This sequence encodes CASSLLKGTVLARQYF.

V is TRBV7-2 and J is TRBJ2-2, with 10 bases identical to TRBD2. Trimming cost V 4 bases and J 4 bases; bases outside gene matches: 3. The germline V gene encodes CDR1 SGHTA and CDR2 FQGNSA. CDR3 length: 15 residues. The CDR3 protein is CASSSKRGGTGELFF. CDR3 sequence (DNA): TGTGCCAGCAGCTCTAAGCGGGGGGGCACCGGGGAGCTGTTTTTT.

The chain joins TRBV6-1 to TRBJ2-1; weak D call: TRBD1 (5 bases). From germline, CDR1 is MNHNS and CDR2 SASEGT. The CDR3 totals 13 residues. V was cut by 2 bases and J by 8 bases, with 10 bases left in between. The CDR3, as DNA: TGTGCCAGCAGTGAACAGGGTTGGGATGAGCAGTTCTTC. Translation gives CASSEQGWDEQFF.